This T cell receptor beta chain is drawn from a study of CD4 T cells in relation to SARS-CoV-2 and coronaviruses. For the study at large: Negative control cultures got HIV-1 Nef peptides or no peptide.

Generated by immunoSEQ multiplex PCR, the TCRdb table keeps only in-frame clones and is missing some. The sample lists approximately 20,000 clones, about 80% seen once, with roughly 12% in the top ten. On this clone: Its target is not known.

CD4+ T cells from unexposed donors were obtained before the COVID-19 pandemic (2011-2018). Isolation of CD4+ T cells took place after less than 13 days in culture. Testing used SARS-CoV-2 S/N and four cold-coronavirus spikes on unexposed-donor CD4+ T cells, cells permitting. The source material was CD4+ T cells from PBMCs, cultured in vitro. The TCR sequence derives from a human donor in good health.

The CDR3 is CASSPRGSWDTGELFF. CDR3 nucleotide sequence: TGTGCCAGCAGCCCCCGGGGTAGCTGGGACACCGGGGAGCTGTTTTTT. This sequence joins TRBV7-9 and TRBJ2-2; D possibly corresponds to TRBD2 (5 bases). Germline V gives CDR1 SEHNR, CDR2 FQNEAQ (reference sequence). The CDR3 length is 16 residues. V lost 5 bases and J 3 bases, leaving 16 bases between the germline ends. The complete variable domain, with remaining parts taken from reference TRBV7-9 and TRBJ2-2, reads DTGVSQNPRHKITKRGQNVTFRCDPISEHNRLYWYRQTLGQGPEFLTYFQNEAQLEKSRLLSDRFSAERPKGSFSTLEIQRTEQGDSAMYLCASSPRGSWDTGELFFGEGSRLTVL.